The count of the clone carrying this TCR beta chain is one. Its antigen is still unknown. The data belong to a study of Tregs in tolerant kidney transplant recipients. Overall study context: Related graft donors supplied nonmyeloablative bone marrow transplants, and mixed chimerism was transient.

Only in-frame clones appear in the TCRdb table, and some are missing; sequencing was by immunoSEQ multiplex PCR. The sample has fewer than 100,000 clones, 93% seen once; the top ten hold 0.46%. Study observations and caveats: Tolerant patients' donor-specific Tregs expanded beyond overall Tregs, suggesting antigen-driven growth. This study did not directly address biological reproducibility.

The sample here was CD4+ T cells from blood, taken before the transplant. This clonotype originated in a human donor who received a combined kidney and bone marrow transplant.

The CDR3 loop reads CASSRGEEEGAFDTQYF. The CDR3 DNA is TGTGCCAGCAGCAGGGGGGAGGAGGAGGGGGCTTTCGATACGCAGTATTTT. The genes are TRBV21-1 and TRBJ2-3; the DNA was not compared with TRBD1, the D call given in the table. TRBV21-1 is flagged as a pseudogene. This CDR3 spans 17 amino acids.